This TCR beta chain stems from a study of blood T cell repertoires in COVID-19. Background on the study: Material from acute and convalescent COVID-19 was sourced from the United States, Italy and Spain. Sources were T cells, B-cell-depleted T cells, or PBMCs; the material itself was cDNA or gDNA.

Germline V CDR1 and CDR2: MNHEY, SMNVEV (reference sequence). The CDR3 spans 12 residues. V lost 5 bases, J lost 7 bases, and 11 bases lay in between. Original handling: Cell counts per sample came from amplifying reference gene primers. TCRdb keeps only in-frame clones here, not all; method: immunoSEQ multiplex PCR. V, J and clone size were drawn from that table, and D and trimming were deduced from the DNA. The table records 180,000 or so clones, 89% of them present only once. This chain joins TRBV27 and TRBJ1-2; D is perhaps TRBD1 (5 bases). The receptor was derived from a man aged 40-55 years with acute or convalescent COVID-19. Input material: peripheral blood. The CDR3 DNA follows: TGTGCCAGCAGTCCCGGGGGGGGTGGCTACACCTTC. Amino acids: CASSPGGGGYTF.